The rows below give T cell receptor beta chains drawn from one sample of a study of blood T cells in healthy people across ages. TCRdb ran MiXCR on the 5' RACE reads and lists one entry per CDR3 protein. The data contain 1.5 million or so distinct CDR3 sequences, around 42% of them seen just once; the ten biggest clones take up 7.9%. Sequenced: blood. The receptor source for this set is a woman aged 18 to 35 in good health. The CDR3 runs from the conserved cysteine through the conserved F or W. D genes are given only for firm matches. Clone size is stated in some rows and not others, as once, few, many or a class when expanded.

d_call clone_size j_call v_call cdr3_nt cdr3_aa
- - TRBJ2-4 TRBV4-2 TGTGCCAGCAGCCCCCTGTCGGGAGTAAACATTCAGTACTTC CASSPLSGVNIQYF
- - TRBJ2-1 TRBV27 TGTGCCAGCAGTTTATCCCGGAGGGCCGGTGGGAATGAGCAGTTCTTC CASSLSRRAGGNEQFF
- once TRBJ2-7 TRBV20-1 TGCAGTGCTGCAGATCGAGCGGAGTTTTACAATGAGCAGTACTTC CSAADRAEFYNEQYF
- - TRBJ2-3 TRBV5-1 TGCGCCAGCAGCGCCGAGGGGGTTCTGGATACGCAGTATTTT CASSAEGVLDTQYF
TRBD1 - TRBJ2-3 TRBV24-1 TGTGCCACCAGTGATTTGTATGGGACAGGGACAGATACGCAGTATTTT CATSDLYGTGTDTQYF
- few TRBJ2-5 TRBV7-3 TGTGCCAGCAGAATACAGGGTAGGCCTGAGCAGTACTTC CASRIQGRPEQYF
- - TRBJ1-2 TRBV10-3 TGTGCCATCAGTGAGTCGCACATTGAGGGAGGCTACACCTTC CAISESHIEGGYTF
TRBD1 few TRBJ1-2 TRBV20-1 TGCAGCCCAGAGGGGGCCTCTAACTATGGCTACACCTTC CSPEGASNYGYTF
- - TRBJ2-1 TRBV7-9 TGTGCCAGCAGCCCCCGGGTGGATGAGCATTTCTTC CASSPRVDEHFF
- - TRBJ1-5 TRBV27 TGTGCCAGCAGTACCGGGACCGTCAATCAGCCCCAGCATTTT CASSTGTVNQPQHF